This TCR beta chain is from a study of read filtering for tumor transcriptome and immune sequencing. Findings and limits, study-wide: In IR-seq, single-read clonotypes were approximately 83% of clonotypes but around 3.2% of reads. IR-seq and RNA-seq agreed better without single-read clonotypes.

From around 0.4 ug of RNA, a library with molecular barcoded alpha/delta and beta/gamma adaptors was made. TCRdb reprocessed the reads via MiXCR and lists one record per CDR3 protein. The data show tens of thousands of distinct CDR3 sequences, approximately 12% seen once. This clonotype has at least ten counts. Its antigen is currently unknown. The CDR3 is 16 residues long. The V segment lost 7 bases and the J segment 7 bases; nucleotides outside the gene matches: 11. Looked up from germline, CDR1 is KGHDR and CDR2 is SFDVKD. Every patient had bone marrow sampled while the disease was active. The chain is built from TRBV24-1 and TRBJ2-1, with 11 nucleotides matching TRBD2. Sequencing used a population of CD138-negative cells sorted from bone marrow. The sequence was collected from a donor at least 40 years old with multiple myeloma. This chain's CDR3 is CATSGTSGPKENEQFF. The CDR3 DNA sequence: TGTGCCACCAGCGGGACTAGCGGTCCGAAGGAGAATGAGCAGTTCTTC.